Detailed here is one TCR beta chain. The antigen is unknown. The sample is drawn from a study of CD8+ T cells in alopecia areata. Study-level findings and limits: Affected scalp, especially in alopecia totalis/universalis, had a higher clonality than normal scalp did. Many expanded lesional clones stayed in scalp and blood while on tofacitinib.

The CDR3 runs 13 residues. With 7 bases removed from V and 5 bases from J, the gap between germline ends came to 17 bases. Germline values: CDR1 SQVTM, CDR2 ANQGSEA. Treatment specified: oral pan-JAK inhibitor, 5-10 mg twice daily. RNA was isolated and reverse transcribed to cDNA, the sequencing template. Sequencing was performed with immunoSEQ multiplex PCR; in TCRdb, only in-frame clones are kept and a portion is missing. This repertoire shows about 42,000 clones, around 71% found once; its top ten account for 20% to 25%. The sample was CD8+ T cells sorted from blood, taken at week 4, from a patient treated with tofacitinib. The chain has TRBV29-1 and TRBJ2-5; perhaps TRBD2 as D (7 bases). The receptor's source is a human donor with alopecia areata. CDR3 residues: CSAEGGAGETQYF. The CDR3 bases are TGCAGCGCCGAGGGGGGGGCCGGGGAGACCCAGTACTTC. The full variable domain, in which reference TRBV29-1 and TRBJ2-5 provide the parts outside the CDR3, is SAVISQKPSRDICQRGTSLTIQCQVDSQVTMMFWYRQQPGQSLTLIATANQGSEATYESGFVIDKFPISRPNLTFSTLTVSNMSPEDSSIYLCSAEGGAGETQYFGPGTRLLVL.